The clone carrying this T cell receptor (beta chain) was detected once. CDR1 and CDR2 (germline): GTSNPN, SVGIG (reference sequence). This CDR3 has 14 amino acids. Trimming cost V 2 bases and J 0 bases, with 7 bases left between them. The data are from a study of cytomegalovirus exposure and HLA in healthy donors. Study as a whole: The same platform used for the roughly 600 first-cohort repertoires was also used for the 120 or so validation repertoires, as a later analysis reported.

TCRdb keeps only in-frame clones here, not all; method: immunoSEQ multiplex PCR. The sample contains 70,000 or so clones, around 95% of which appear only once. The sample taken for sequencing was PBMCs. The TCR comes from a woman between 18 and 30 years old in good health and CMV-seropositive. The V and J genes are TRBV30 and TRBJ1-4; a possible D gene is TRBD1 (6 bases). CDR3 in amino acids: CAWSRTATNEKLFF. In nucleotides, the CDR3 is TGTGCCTGGAGTAGGACAGCAACTAATGAAAAACTGTTTTTT.